These 5 T cell receptor beta chains were all obtained from the same sample, sequenced in a study of blood T cells in healthy people across ages. Then a second PCR, running about 6 to 12 cycles, was carried out with a sample-barcoded 5' primer and a J-beta primer mix. TCRdb reprocessed the 5' RACE reads via MiXCR and lists one record per CDR3 protein. The table records fewer than 2,000,000 distinct CDR3 sequences, 39% of them present only once. Sequencing was done on a sample of blood. These receptors originate from a human donor in good health.

This chain joins TRBV20-1 and TRBJ1-1; no definite D call. This CDR3 contains 11 residues. CDR1 is DFQATT, CDR2 SNEGSKA, per germline (reference sequence). Trimming stripped 2 bases from V and 9 bases from J, with 10 bases between. The DNA of the CDR3 is TGCAGTGCTAGAAAAACAACTAAAGCTTTCTTT. It is translated as CSARKTTKAFF.

The gene calls are TRBV6-2 or TRBV6-3 and TRBJ1-2, with D possibly matching TRBD1 (6 bases). V lost 2 bases, J lost 6 bases, and 16 bases lay in between. The germline V gene encodes CDR1 MNHEY and CDR2 SVGEGT. The CDR3 contains 15 residues. DNA of the CDR3: TGTGCCAGCAGTTACCAGGGGTCCCTCGGGAATGGCTACACCTTC. It is translated as CASSYQGSLGNGYTF.

This clonotype turned up a few times. The CDR3 coding sequence is TGTGCCAGCAGCCATCAAAGCCGGAGGGACGGACTCTCCTACGAGCAGTACTTC. This codes for CASSHQSRRDGLSYEQYF. The gene calls are TRBV7-2 and TRBJ2-1, with a possible D match to TRBD2 (6 bases). The DNA end lines up better with TRBJ2-7; the J call may be wrong. The germline V gene encodes CDR1 SGHTA and CDR2 FQGNSA. The CDR3 totals 18 residues.

This sequence joins TRBV4-3 and TRBJ1-4, with D tentatively TRBD1 (6 bases). Trimming cost V 2 bases and J 7 bases, with 20 bases left between them. The CDR3 is 17 amino acids. Per the germline V gene, CDR1 is LGHNA and CDR2 is YSLEER. CDR3 loop: CASSQKGRQAGGEKLFF. DNA of the CDR3: TGCGCCAGCAGCCAAAAGGGAAGACAGGCTGGGGGTGAAAAACTGTTTTTT.

Only a few counts were recorded for this clonotype. The chain recombines TRBV10-3 with TRBJ2-7; possibly TRBD1 for D (6 bases). V was trimmed by 3 bases and J by 2 bases, leaving 8 bases between them. This CDR3 is built from 13 residues. The germline gives CDR1 ENHRY, CDR2 SYGVKD. In nucleotides, the CDR3 is TGTGCCATCAGTGAACAGGGTCCCTACGAGCAGTACTTC. This codes for CAISEQGPYEQYF.